Reported below is one TCR beta chain. The antigen remains unidentified. TCRdb's copy holds only in-frame clones and misses some; the assay was immunoSEQ multiplex PCR. The profile shows about 14,000 clones, about 84% of them singletons. The data stem from a study of OX40 agonist ivuxolimab in advanced cancers. Overall study results and limits: Undetermined was the antigen specificity of the expanded peripheral T cells.

This CDR3 comprises 19 residues. The TCR sequence derives from an adult with an advanced solid tumor such as melanoma, head and neck, liver or kidney cancer. The chain employs TRBV21-1 and TRBJ2-3; the D call of TRBD2 is as the table states it, not checked on the DNA. TRBV21-1 is labeled a pseudogene. Sample: CD4+ or CD8+ T cells sorted from blood, taken in a trial of the OX40 agonist ivuxolimab. CDR3: CASSVATLLAGVARDTQYF. CDR3 DNA sequence: TGTGCCAGCAGCGTGGCCACCTTGCTAGCGGGAGTTGCTCGAGATACGCAGTATTTT.